Listed below are T cell receptor beta chains from one sample, sequenced in a study of blood T cell repertoires in COVID-19. Clones were read by immunoSEQ multiplex PCR, and TCRdb kept only the in-frame ones, dropping some. The sample has some 200,000 clones, approximately 80% seen once. The material sequenced was PBMCs or T cells enriched from blood (not recorded which). Receptor source: a man aged 35 to 55 who had recovered from COVID-19. Each CDR3 is given with its conserved first and last residue. The D gene is left open where the match is weak. Clone size, where shown, is once, few, many, or a class for clones that have expanded.

V gene	clone size	J gene	D gene	CDR3 DNA	CDR3 protein
TRBV9	NA	TRBJ2-7	NA	TGTGCCAGCAGCGTAGGTGGGGGCTCGGACGAGCAGTACTTC	CASSVGGGSDEQYF
TRBV6-5	NA	TRBJ2-7	NA	TGTGCCAGCAGTTCGGGACACGGCTTCTACGAGCAGTACTTC	CASSSGHGFYEQYF
TRBV6-5	NA	TRBJ1-2	NA	TGTGCCAGCAGTCCCGACAGACAGTCTAACTATGGCTACACCTTC	CASSPDRQSNYGYTF
TRBV6-5	NA	TRBJ2-7	TRBD2	TGTGCCAGCACCTCCGCAGGGAGGGCCACCTACGAGCAGTACTTC	CASTSAGRATYEQYF
TRBV15	few	TRBJ1-2	TRBD1	TGTGCCACCAGCAGAGACGGACAGGGAGGGCTTTGGGCCGGCTACACCTTC	CATSRDGQGGLWAGYTF
TRBV2	NA	TRBJ2-1	TRBD2	TGTGCCAGCAGGACCCTAGCGGGAGGGAACAATGAGCAGTTCTTC	CASRTLAGGNNEQFF
TRBV6-5	NA	TRBJ1-5	NA	TGTGCCAGCGCTGTGACAGGAGATCAGCCCCAGCATTTT	CASAVTGDQPQHF
TRBV6-6	NA	TRBJ2-7	NA	TGTGCCAGCAGCCAAATACAGGGTAACGAGCAGTACTTC	CASSQIQGNEQYF
TRBV7-9	NA	TRBJ1-4	TRBD1	TGTGCCAGCAGCTCCGGACAGGGGAATGAAAAACTGTTTTTT	CASSSGQGNEKLFF
TRBV19	few	TRBJ1-5	NA	TGTGCCAGTAACGGCAGGGTGTCAAATCAGCCCCAGCATTTT	CASNGRVSNQPQHF
TRBV5-6	NA	TRBJ1-1	TRBD1	TGTGCCAGCAGCTGGGACAGCTTGAACACTGAAGCTTTCTTT	CASSWDSLNTEAFF
TRBV19	NA	TRBJ2-2	TRBD1	TGTGCCAGACTAATTGGACAGGGGGGATTTACCGGGGAGCTGTTTTTT	CARLIGQGGFTGELFF
TRBV12-5	NA	TRBJ2-1	TRBD1	TGTGCTAGTGGTGGGAGGACAGGGGACTACAATGAGCAGTTCTTC	CASGGRTGDYNEQFF
TRBV7-3	NA	TRBJ2-7	TRBD2	TGTGCCAGCAGCGTCCAGCGGGGGGGCGAGCAGTACTTC	CASSVQRGGEQYF
TRBV7-9	NA	TRBJ2-1	NA	TGTGCCAGCAGCTTATTGGGCGGGGTATACAATGAGCAGTTCTTC	CASSLLGGVYNEQFF
TRBV30	NA	TRBJ1-2	TRBD1	TGTGCCTGGAGCCGATTTACGTCAGGGGGACGGTATGGCTACACCTTC	CAWSRFTSGGRYGYTF
TRBV19	NA	TRBJ1-1	TRBD1	TGTGCCAGTAGACCCGGACAGGGGGTCTGGAACACTGAAGCTTTCTTT	CASRPGQGVWNTEAFF
TRBV5-1	NA	TRBJ1-6	NA	TGCGCCAGCAGCTTGGAAGGGGGAGTGGGTTTGGCACCCCTCCACTTT	CASSLEGGVGLAPLHF
TRBV9	NA	TRBJ1-6	NA	TGTGCCAGCAGCTCTAATAGGGGAATGTCCTATAATTCACCCCTCCACTTT	CASSSNRGMSYNSPLHF
TRBV14	NA	TRBJ1-2	NA	TGTGCCAGCAGCCGGAACGGGGGCTATGGCTACACCTTC	CASSRNGGYGYTF